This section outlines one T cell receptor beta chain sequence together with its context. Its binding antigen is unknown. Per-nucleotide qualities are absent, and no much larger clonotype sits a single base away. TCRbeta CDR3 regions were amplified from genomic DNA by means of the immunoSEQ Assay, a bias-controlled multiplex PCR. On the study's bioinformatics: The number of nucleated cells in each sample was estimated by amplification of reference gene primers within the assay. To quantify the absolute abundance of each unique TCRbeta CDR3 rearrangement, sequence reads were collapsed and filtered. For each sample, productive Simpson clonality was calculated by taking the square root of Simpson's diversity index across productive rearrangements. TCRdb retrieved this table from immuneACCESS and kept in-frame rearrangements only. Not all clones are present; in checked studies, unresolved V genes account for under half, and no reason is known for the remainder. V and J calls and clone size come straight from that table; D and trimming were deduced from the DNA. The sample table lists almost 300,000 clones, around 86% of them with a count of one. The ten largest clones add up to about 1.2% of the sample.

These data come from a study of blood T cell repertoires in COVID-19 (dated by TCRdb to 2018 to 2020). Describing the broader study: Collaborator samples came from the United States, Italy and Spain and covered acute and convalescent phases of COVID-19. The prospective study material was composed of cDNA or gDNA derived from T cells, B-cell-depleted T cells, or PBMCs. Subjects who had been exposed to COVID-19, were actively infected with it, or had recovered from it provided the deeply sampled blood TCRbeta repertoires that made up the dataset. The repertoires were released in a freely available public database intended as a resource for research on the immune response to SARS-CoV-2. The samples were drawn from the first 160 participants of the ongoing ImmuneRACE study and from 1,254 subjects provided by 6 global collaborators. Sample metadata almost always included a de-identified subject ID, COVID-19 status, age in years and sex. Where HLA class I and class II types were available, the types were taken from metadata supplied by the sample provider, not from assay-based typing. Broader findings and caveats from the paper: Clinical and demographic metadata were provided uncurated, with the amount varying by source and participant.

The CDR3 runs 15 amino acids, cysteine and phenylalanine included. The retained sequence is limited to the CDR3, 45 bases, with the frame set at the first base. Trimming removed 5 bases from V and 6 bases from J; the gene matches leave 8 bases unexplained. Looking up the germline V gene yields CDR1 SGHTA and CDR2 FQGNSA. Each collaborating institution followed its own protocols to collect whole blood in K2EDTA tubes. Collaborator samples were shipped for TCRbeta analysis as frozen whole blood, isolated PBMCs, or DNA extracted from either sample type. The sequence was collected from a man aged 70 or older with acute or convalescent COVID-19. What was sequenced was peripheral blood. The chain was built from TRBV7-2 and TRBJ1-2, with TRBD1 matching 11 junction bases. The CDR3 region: CASSGRDRGSHGYTF. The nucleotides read TGTGCCAGCAGCGGACGGGACAGGGGGTCCCATGGCTACACCTTC.